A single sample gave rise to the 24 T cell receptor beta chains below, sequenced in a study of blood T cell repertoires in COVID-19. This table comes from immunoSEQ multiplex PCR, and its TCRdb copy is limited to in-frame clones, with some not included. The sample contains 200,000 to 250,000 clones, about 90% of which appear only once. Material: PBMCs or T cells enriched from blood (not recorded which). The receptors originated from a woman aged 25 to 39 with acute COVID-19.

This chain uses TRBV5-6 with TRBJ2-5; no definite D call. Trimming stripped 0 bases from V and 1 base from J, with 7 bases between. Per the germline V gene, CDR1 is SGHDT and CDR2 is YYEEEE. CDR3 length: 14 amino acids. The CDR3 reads CASSLDAAQETQYF. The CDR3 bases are TGTGCCAGCAGCTTGGATGCGGCCCAAGAGACCCAGTACTTC.

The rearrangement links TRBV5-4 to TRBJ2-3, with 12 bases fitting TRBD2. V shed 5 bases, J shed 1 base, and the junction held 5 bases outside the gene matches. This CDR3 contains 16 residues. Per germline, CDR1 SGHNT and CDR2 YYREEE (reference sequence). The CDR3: CASREGTSGRTDTQYF. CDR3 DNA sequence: TGTGCCAGCAGAGAAGGGACTAGCGGGCGCACAGATACGCAGTATTTT.

This chain's CDR3 is CASSPLSRGGTEAFF. Written as DNA, the CDR3 is TGTGCCAGCTCACCCTTAAGCAGGGGTGGGACTGAAGCTTTCTTT. The chain is built from TRBV18 and TRBJ1-1; maybe TRBD1 (6 bases). This CDR3 has 15 residues. Looked up from germline, CDR1 is KGHSH and CDR2 is LQKENI. Trimming removed 3 bases at V and 5 bases at J, with 16 bases between.

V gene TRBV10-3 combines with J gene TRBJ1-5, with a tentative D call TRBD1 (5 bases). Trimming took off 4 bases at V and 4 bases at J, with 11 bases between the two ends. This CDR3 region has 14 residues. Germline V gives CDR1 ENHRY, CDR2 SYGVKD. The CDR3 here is CAISVKGSNQPQHF. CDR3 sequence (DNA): TGTGCCATCAGTGTAAAGGGGTCAAATCAGCCCCAGCATTTT.

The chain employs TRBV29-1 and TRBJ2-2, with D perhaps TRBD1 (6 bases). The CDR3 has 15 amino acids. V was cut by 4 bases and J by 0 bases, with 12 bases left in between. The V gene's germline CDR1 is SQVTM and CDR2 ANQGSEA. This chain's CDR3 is CSVVLGQPNTGELFF. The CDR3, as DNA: TGCAGCGTTGTTCTCGGACAGCCGAACACCGGGGAGCTGTTTTTT.

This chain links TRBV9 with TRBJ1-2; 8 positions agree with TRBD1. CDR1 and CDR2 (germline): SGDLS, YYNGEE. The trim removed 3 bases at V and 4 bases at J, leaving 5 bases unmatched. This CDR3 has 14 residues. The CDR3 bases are TGTGCCAGCAGCGAAACGGGACAGGCCTATGGCTACACCTTC. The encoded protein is CASSETGQAYGYTF.

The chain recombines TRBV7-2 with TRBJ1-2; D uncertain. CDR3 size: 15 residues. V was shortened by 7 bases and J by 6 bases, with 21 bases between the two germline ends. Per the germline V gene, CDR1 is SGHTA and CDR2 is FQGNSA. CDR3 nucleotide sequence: TGTGCCAGCAAAGGTAGTACGGCGGAACTTCATGGCTACACCTTC. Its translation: CASKGSTAELHGYTF.

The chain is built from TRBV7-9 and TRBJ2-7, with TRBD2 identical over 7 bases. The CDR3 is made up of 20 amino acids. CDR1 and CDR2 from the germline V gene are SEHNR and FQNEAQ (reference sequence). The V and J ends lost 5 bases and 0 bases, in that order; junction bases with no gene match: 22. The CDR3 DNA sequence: TGTGCCAGCAGCATCACCTCGCGGGGGATCAACACTCCGAGCTCCTACGAGCAGTACTTC. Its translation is CASSITSRGINTPSSYEQYF.

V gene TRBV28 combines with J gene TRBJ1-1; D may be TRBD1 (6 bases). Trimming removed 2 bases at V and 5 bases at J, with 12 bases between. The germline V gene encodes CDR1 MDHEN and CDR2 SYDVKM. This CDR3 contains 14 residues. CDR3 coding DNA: TGTGCCAGCAGTTTAAATCCAAGGGGGACTGAAGCTTTCTTT. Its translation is CASSLNPRGTEAFF.

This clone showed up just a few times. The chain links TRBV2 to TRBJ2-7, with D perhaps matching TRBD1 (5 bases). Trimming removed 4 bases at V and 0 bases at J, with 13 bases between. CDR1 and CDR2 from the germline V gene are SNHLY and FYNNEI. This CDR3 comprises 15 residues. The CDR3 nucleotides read TGTGCCAGCAGTGCTCGCAGGGCTAACTCCTACGAGCAGTACTTC. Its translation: CASSARRANSYEQYF.

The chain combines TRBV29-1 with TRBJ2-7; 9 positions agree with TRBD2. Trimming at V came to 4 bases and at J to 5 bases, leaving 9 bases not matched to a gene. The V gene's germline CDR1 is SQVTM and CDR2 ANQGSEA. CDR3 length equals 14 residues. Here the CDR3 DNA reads TGCAGCGTTGCATCAAGCGGGGGGTTTAACGAGCAGTACTTC. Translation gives CSVASSGGFNEQYF.

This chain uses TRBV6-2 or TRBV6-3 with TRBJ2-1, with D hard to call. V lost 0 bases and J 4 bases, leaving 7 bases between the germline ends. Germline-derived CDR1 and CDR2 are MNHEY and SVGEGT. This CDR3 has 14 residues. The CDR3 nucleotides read TGTGCCAGCAGTTACTCAACGACATACAATGAGCAGTTCTTC. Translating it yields CASSYSTTYNEQFF.

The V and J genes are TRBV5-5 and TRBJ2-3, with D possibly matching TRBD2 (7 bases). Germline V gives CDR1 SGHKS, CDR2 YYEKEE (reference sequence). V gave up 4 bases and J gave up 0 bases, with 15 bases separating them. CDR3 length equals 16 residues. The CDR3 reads CASSPWGGLSTDTQYF. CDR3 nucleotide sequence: TGTGCCAGCAGCCCCTGGGGGGGGCTGAGCACAGATACGCAGTATTTT.

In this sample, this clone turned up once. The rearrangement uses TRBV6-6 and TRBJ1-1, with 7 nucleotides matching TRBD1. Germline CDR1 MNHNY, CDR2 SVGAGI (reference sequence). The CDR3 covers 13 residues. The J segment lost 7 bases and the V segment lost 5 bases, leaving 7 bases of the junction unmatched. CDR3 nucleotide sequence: TGTGCCAGCAGTGTACAGGGGATTGGTGAAGCTTTCTTT. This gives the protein CASSVQGIGEAFF.

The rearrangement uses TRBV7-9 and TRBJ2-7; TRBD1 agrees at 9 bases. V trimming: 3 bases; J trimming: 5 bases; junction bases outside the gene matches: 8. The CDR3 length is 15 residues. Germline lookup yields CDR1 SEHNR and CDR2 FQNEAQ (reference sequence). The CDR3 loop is CASSFEGTGSNEQYF. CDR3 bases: TGTGCCAGCAGCTTCGAGGGGACAGGGTCGAACGAGCAGTACTTC.

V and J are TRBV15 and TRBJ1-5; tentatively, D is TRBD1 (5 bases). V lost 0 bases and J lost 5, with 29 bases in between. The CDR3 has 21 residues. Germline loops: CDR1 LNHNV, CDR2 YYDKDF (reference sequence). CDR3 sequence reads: CATSRDYGQPAGPRGDQPQHF. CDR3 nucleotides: TGTGCCACCAGCAGAGACTACGGACAACCGGCCGGGCCAAGAGGAGATCAGCCCCAGCATTTT. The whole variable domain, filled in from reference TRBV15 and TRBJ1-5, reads DAMVIQNPRYQVTQFGKPVTLSCSQTLNHNVMYWYQQKSSQAPKLLFHYYDKDFNNEADTPDNFQSRRPNTSFCFLDIRSPGLGDTAMYLCATSRDYGQPAGPRGDQPQHFGDGTRLSIL.

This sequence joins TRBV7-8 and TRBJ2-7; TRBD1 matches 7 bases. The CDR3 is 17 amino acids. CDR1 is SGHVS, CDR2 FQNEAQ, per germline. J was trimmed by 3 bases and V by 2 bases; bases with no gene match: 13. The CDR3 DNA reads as TGTGCCAGCAGCTTACATGGGACAGAAGGGTCAATCTACGAGCAGTACTTC. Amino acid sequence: CASSLHGTEGSIYEQYF. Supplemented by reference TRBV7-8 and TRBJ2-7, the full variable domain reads GAGVSQSPRYKVAKRGQDVALRCDPISGHVSLFWYQQALGQGPEFLTYFQNEAQLDKSGLPSDRFFAERPEGSVSTLKIQRTQQEDSAVYLCASSLHGTEGSIYEQYFGPGTRLTVT.

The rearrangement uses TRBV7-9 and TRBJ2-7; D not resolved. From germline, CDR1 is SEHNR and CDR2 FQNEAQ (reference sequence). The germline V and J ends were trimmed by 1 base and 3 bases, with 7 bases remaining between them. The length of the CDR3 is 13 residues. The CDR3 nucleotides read TGTGCCAGCAGCTTAGAGTCAGGCTACGAGCAGTACTTC. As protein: CASSLESGYEQYF.

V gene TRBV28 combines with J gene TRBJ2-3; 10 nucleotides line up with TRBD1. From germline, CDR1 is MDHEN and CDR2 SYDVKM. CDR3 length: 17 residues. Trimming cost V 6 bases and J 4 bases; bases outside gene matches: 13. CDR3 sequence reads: CASSDRTGGVSADTQYF. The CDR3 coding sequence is TGTGCCAGCAGCGACCGGACAGGGGGGGTTTCCGCAGATACGCAGTATTTT.

CDR3 sequence: CASSIDGAGGQPQHF. CDR3 DNA sequence: TGTGCCAGTAGTATAGATGGGGCAGGGGGACAGCCCCAGCATTTT. The chain has TRBV19 and TRBJ1-5; 7 positions agree with TRBD1. Trimming took 0 bases from V and 7 from J; bases not matched to a gene: 6. Per the germline V gene, CDR1 is LNHDA and CDR2 is SQIVND (reference sequence). The CDR3 sequence is 15 residues long.

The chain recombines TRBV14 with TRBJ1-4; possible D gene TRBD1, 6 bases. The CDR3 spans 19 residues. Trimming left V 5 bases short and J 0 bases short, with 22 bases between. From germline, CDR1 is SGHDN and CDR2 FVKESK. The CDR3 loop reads CASSSGPGKGESTNEKLFF. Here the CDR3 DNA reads TGTGCCAGCAGCTCAGGCCCCGGAAAGGGGGAATCAACTAATGAAAAACTGTTTTTT.

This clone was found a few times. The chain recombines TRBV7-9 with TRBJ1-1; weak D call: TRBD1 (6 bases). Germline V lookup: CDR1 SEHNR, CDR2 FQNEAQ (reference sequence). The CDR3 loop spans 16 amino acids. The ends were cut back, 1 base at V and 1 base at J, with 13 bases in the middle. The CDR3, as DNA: TGTGCCAGCAGCTTAGGGCTGGGACAAAAGAACACTGAAGCTTTCTTT. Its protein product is CASSLGLGQKNTEAFF.

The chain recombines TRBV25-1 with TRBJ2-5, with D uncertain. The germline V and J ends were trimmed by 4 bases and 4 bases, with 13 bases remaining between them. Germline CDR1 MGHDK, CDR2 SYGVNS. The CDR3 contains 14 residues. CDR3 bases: TGTGCCAGCAGTGTATCGGGTGTCGGAGAGACCCAGTACTTC. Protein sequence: CASSVSGVGETQYF.

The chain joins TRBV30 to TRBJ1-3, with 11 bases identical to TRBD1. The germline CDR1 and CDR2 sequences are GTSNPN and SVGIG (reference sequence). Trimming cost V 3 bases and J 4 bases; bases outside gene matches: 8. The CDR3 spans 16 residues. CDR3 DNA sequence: TGTGCCTGGAGAGCTAAGGACAGGGGGCAAGGAAACACCATATATTTT. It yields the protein CAWRAKDRGQGNTIYF.